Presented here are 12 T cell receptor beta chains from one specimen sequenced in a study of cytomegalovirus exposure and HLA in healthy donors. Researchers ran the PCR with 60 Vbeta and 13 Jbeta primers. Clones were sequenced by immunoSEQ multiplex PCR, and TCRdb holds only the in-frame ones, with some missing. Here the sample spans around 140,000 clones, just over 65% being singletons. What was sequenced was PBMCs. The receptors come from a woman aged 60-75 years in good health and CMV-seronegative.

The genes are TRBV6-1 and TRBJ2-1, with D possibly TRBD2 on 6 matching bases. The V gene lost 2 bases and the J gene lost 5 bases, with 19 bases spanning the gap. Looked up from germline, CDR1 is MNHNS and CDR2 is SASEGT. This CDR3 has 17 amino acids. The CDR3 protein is CASSERRPGTLNNEQFF. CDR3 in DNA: TGTGCCAGCAGTGAACGGCGTCCCGGGACTCTAAACAATGAGCAGTTCTTC.

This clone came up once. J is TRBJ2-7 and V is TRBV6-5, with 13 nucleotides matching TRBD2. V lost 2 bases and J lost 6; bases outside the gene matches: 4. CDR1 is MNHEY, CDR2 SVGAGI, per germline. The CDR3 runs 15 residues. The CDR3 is CASSYATSGGTEQYF. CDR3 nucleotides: TGTGCCAGCAGTTACGCGACTAGCGGGGGGACCGAGCAGTACTTC.

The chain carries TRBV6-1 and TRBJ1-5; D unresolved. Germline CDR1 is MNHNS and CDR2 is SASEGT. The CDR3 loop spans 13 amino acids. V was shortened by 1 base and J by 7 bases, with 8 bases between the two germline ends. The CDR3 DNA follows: TGTGCCAGCAGTGAAGGAACCGGGCAGCCCCAGCATTTT. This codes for CASSEGTGQPQHF.

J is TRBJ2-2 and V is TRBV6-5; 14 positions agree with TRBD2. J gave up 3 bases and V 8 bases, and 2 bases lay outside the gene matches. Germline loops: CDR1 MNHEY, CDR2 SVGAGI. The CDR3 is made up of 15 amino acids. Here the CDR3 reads CASRLAGGYTGELFF. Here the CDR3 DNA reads TGTGCCAGCCGACTAGCGGGAGGGTACACCGGGGAGCTGTTTTTT.

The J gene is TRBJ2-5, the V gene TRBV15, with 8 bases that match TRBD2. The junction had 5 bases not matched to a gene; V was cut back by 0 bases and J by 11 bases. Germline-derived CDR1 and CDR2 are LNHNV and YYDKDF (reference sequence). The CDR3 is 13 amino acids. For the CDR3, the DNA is TGTGCCACCAGCAGAGATCTGAGCGGGGGTCAGTACTTC. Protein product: CATSRDLSGGQYF.

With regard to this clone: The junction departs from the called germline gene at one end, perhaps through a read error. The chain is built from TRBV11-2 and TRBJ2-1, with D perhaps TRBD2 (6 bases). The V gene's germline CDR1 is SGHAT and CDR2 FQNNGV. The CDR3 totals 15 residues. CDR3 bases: TGTGCCAGCAGCTTGACTAGACTGGTCTACGATGAGCAGTTCTTC. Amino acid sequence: CASSLTRLVYDEQFF.

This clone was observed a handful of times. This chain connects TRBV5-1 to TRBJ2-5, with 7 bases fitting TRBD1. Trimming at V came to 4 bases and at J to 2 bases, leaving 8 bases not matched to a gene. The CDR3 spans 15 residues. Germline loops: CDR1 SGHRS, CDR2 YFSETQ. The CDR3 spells CASSPIGTVQETQYF. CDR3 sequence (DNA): TGCGCCAGCAGCCCAATTGGGACAGTTCAAGAGACCCAGTACTTC.

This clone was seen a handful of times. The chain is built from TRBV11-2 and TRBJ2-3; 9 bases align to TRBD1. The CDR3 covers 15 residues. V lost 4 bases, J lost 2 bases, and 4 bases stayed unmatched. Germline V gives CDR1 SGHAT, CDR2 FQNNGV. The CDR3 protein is CASSSQGALTDTQYF. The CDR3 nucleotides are TGTGCCAGCAGCTCACAGGGGGCTCTCACAGATACGCAGTATTTT.

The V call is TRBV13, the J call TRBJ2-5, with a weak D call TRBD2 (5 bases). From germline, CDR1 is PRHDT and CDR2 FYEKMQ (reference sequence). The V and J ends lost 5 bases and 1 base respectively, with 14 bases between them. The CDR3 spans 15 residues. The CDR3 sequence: CASSPSRGLQETQYF. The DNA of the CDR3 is TGTGCCAGCAGCCCCTCCCGAGGACTCCAAGAGACCCAGTACTTC.

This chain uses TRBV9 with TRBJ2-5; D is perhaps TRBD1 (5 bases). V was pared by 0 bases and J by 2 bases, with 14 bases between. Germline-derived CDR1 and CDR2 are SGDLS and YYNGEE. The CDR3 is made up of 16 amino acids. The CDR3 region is CASSVAPLPGQETQYF. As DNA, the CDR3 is TGTGCCAGCAGCGTAGCTCCCCTGCCAGGGCAAGAGACCCAGTACTTC.

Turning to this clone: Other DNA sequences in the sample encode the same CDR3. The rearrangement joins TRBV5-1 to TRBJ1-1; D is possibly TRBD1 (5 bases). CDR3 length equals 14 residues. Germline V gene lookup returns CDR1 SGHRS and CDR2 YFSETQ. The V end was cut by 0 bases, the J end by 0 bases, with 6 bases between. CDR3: CASSLGQMNTEAFF. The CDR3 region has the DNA TGCGCCAGCAGCTTGGGACAGATGAACACTGAAGCTTTCTTT.

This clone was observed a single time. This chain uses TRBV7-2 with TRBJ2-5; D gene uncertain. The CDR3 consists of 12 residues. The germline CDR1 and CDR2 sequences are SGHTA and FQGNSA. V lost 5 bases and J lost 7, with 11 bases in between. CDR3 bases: TGTGCCAGCAGCCCGGTTACGGGGACCCAGTACTTC. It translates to CASSPVTGTQYF. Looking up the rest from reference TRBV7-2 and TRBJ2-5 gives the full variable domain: GAGVSQSPSNKVTEKGKDVELRCDPISGHTALYWYRQSLGQGLEFLIYFQGNSAPDKSGLPSDRFSAERTGGSVSTLTIQRTQQEDSAVYLCASSPVTGTQYFGPGTRLLVL.